The next 13 T cell receptor beta chains were all read from a single sample in a study of blood T cell repertoires in COVID-19 (TCRdb year 2020). To prepare the library, the immunoSEQ multiplex PCR assay was applied. TCRdb provides this immuneACCESS table in a form limited to in-frame rearrangements. Some clones are lacking; in checked studies, under half of them reflect an unresolved V gene, and why the rest are absent is not known. In all, the sample holds 50,000 to 55,000 clones, and 87% of those were seen once. More than 15% of the sample is in the top ten clones. Sequenced: peripheral blood. These receptors were collected from a human donor with active COVID-19. The donor label of this sample is uncertain.

The genes are TRBV4-3 and TRBJ2-1; weak D call: TRBD2 (6 bases). This CDR3 is 16 amino acids long. Germline V CDR1 and CDR2: LGHNA, YSLEER. Trimming cost V 1 base and J 0 bases, with 10 bases left between them. The CDR3 sequence is CASSQGGDYSYNEQFF. The CDR3 DNA reads TGCGCCAGCAGCCAAGGGGGGGATTACTCCTACAATGAGCAGTTCTTC.

V gene TRBV9 combines with J gene TRBJ1-2; TRBD1 might be the D (5 bases). Deletions cut 2 bases from V and 2 bases from J, with 13 bases between. The germline gives CDR1 SGDLS, CDR2 YYNGEE. CDR3 length: 15 amino acids. CDR3 residues: CASSVSSGPNYGYTF. The DNA of the CDR3 is TGTGCCAGCAGCGTCTCATCAGGGCCGAACTATGGCTACACCTTC. Using reference TRBV9 and TRBJ1-2 for the parts outside the CDR3, the full variable domain is DSGVTQTPKHLITATGQRVTLRCSPRSGDLSVYWYQQSLDQGLQFLIQYYNGEERAKGNILERFSAQQFPDLHSELNLSSLELGDSALYFCASSVSSGPNYGYTFGSGTRLTVV.

The chain couples TRBV30 to TRBJ2-7, with a possible D match to TRBD1 (6 bases). V shed 5 bases and J shed 5 bases, with 19 bases lying between them. The germline V gene encodes CDR1 GTSNPN and CDR2 SVGIG (reference sequence). The CDR3 spans 14 residues. The CDR3 here is CAWGTHRDAHEQYF. CDR3 coding DNA: TGTGCCTGGGGAACACACAGGGACGCCCACGAGCAGTACTTC.

The V and J genes are TRBV19 and TRBJ1-5; 8 bases are a match to TRBD1. The junction had 7 bases not matched to a gene; V was cut back by 3 bases and J by 3 bases. This CDR3 has 16 amino acids. Germline V lookup: CDR1 LNHDA, CDR2 SQIVND (reference sequence). The CDR3 region is CASSISTGDLNQPQHF. CDR3 coding DNA: TGTGCCAGTAGTATTTCGACAGGGGACCTCAATCAGCCCCAGCATTTT.

The chain recombines TRBV29-1 with TRBJ2-3; 11 nucleotides line up with TRBD2. Germline assignment: CDR1 SQVTM and CDR2 ANQGSEA. The V gene end was trimmed by 0 bases and the J gene end by 2 bases; junction bases not matched to a gene: 4. The CDR3 is made up of 16 amino acids. The CDR3 DNA is TGCAGCGTTGAAGATCAGACTAGCGGGATCACAGATACGCAGTATTTT. Its protein is CSVEDQTSGITDTQYF.

The chain recombines TRBV18 with TRBJ2-6; D is unresolved. CDR1 is KGHSH, CDR2 LQKENI, per germline. The CDR3 runs to 13 residues. With 3 bases removed from V and 5 bases from J, the gap between germline ends came to 5 bases. CDR3 nucleotide sequence: TGTGCCAGCTCACCGGCTTGGGCCAACGTCCTGACTTTC. It codes for CASSPAWANVLTF.

The rearrangement joins TRBV29-1 to TRBJ1-5; no reliable D call. CDR3 size: 11 residues. Trimming removed 7 bases at V and 11 bases at J, with 15 bases between. Germline-derived CDR1 and CDR2 are SQVTM and ANQGSEA. As DNA, the CDR3 is TGCAGCGCATGGGTCGCGGGGTCCCAGCATTTT. It encodes CSAWVAGSQHF.

J is TRBJ1-5 and V is TRBV10-3; D remains unclear. V was cut by 0 bases and J by 4 bases, with 10 bases left in between. The CDR3 has 15 residues. Germline CDR1 is ENHRY and CDR2 is SYGVKD. Here the CDR3 reads CAISESLTENQPQHF. CDR3 bases: TGTGCCATCAGTGAGTCCCTAACAGAAAATCAGCCCCAGCATTTT.

The J gene is TRBJ2-3, the V gene TRBV5-1; 13 nucleotides match TRBD2. The CDR3 is made up of 17 amino acids. CDR1 and CDR2 (germline): SGHRS, YFSETQ. The V gene end was trimmed by 2 bases and the J gene end by 6 bases; junction bases not matched to a gene: 9. CDR3 residues: CASSFGLAGEIRDTQYF. Here the CDR3 DNA reads TGCGCCAGCAGCTTCGGACTAGCGGGGGAAATACGGGATACGCAGTATTTT.

The rearrangement links TRBV5-4 to TRBJ1-2, with D possibly being TRBD1 (6 bases). The length of the CDR3 is 15 residues. V was pared by 0 bases and J by 1 base, with 10 bases between. The V gene's germline CDR1 is SGHNT and CDR2 YYREEE (reference sequence). Here the CDR3 DNA reads TGTGCCAGCAGCTTGGCTCAGGGGATTAACTATGGCTACACCTTC. Encoded protein: CASSLAQGINYGYTF. The whole variable domain, remainder taken from reference TRBV5-4 and TRBJ1-2, is ETGVTQSPTHLIKTRGQQVTLRCSSQSGHNTVSWYQQALGQGPQFIFQYYREEENGRGNFPPRFSGLQFPNYSSELNVNALELDDSALYLCASSLAQGINYGYTFGSGTRLTVV.

This chain uses TRBV7-2 with TRBJ1-3, with 9 bases lining up with TRBD1. The germline CDR1 and CDR2 sequences are SGHTA and FQGNSA. The CDR3 sequence is 16 residues long. The V segment lost 5 bases and the J segment 3 bases; nucleotides outside the gene matches: 8. The CDR3 DNA reads TGTGCCAGCAGCGGACGGACAGGGGCTTTTGGAAACACCATATATTTT. Protein sequence: CASSGRTGAFGNTIYF. Supplemented by reference TRBV7-2 and TRBJ1-3, the full variable domain reads GAGVSQSPSNKVTEKGKDVELRCDPISGHTALYWYRQSLGQGLEFLIYFQGNSAPDKSGLPSDRFSAERTGGSVSTLTIQRTQQEDSAVYLCASSGRTGAFGNTIYFGEGSWLTVV.

This clone occurred a few times. The rearrangement uses TRBV27 and TRBJ2-7, with D perhaps TRBD1 (5 bases). The V gene's germline CDR1 is MNHEY and CDR2 SMNVEV (reference sequence). The CDR3 is made up of 16 amino acids. Trimming shortened V by 0 bases and J by 4 bases, and 16 bases separated the two germline ends. The CDR3 protein is CASSLSTAGFIYEQYF. CDR3 bases: TGTGCCAGCAGTTTATCTACGGCAGGGTTTATTTACGAGCAGTACTTC.

The chain combines TRBV7-6 with TRBJ2-7; 8 bases agree with TRBD1. The trim removed 6 bases at V and 5 bases at J, leaving 12 bases unmatched. The CDR3 consists of 15 residues. Germline V gives CDR1 SGHVS, CDR2 FNYEAQ. CDR3 amino acids: CASSFRTGHAHEQYF. The CDR3 nucleotides are TGTGCCAGCAGTTTCCGGACAGGGCATGCCCACGAGCAGTACTTC.